The clone carrying this T cell receptor beta chain has just a few counts. Patients sequenced had flow cytometry evidence of CD8+CD57+ cell expansion. CDR1 and CDR2 (germline): SGHDT, YYEEEE. V was cut by 1 base and J by 3 bases, with 11 bases left in between. The CDR3 length is 14 residues. The entry originates in a study of CD8+CD57+ T cells in acquired aplastic anemia. TCR beta VDJ combinations and CDR3 sequences were profiled from genomic DNA. TCRdb re-derived calls from the reads in MiXCR, one entry per CDR3 protein. The profile covers fewer than 300,000 distinct CDR3 sequences, with 65% to 90% appearing a single time and 35% to 50% taken by the ten largest.

The sequence was obtained from a human donor with aplastic anemia. This chain links TRBV5-6 with TRBJ2-7; D is unresolved. The source material was sorted CD4+, CD8+, or CD8+CD57+ T cells (not recorded which) from PBMCs. The DNA for the CDR3 is TGTGCCAGCAGCTTGCAGCGTTCCCACTACGAGCAGTACTTC. Translation: CASSLQRSHYEQYF. Filled out from reference TRBV5-6 and TRBJ2-7, the complete variable domain reads DAGVTQSPTHLIKTRGQQVTLRCSPKSGHDTVSWYQQALGQGPQFIFQYYEEEERQRGNFPDRFSGHQFPNYSSELNVNALLLGDSALYLCASSLQRSHYEQYFGPGTRLTVT.